This T cell receptor beta chain was documented in a study of shared clonotypes between healthy human individuals (dated by TCRdb to 2020 to 2022). General notes on the study: The cohort included a few men and a couple of women between 18 and 49 years of age. For each donor, CD4 naive and CD4 memory were each run on three plates, CD8 naive on two plates, and CD8 memory on one plate. To estimate repertoire size and how much clonotypes are shared between individuals, the study performed deep sequencing of blood TCR repertoires from a handful of healthy adults. To increase sequencing depth and limit assay-specific biases, different laboratories used diverse techniques to prepare libraries and sequence TCR repertoires. Each donor's leukapheresis produced roughly between roughly 0.9 and 9 billion PBMCs. The full study reports these points: Pairwise subsampling indicated that sequencing depth was expected to affect the degree of clonotype sharing among donors. Across a handful of donors, approximately 5% of naive CD4, around 3.3% of naive CD8, roughly 2.3% of memory CD4, and approximately 0.4% of memory CD8 clonotypes were shared. Naive subsets generally had larger estimated clonotype richness than memory subsets did. Compared with non-shared clonotypes, clonotypes shared by all four sorted-subset donors had higher generation probabilities. Incomplete sequencing was indicated by rarefaction of sorted-subset datasets, despite the large sequencing depth. Only blood was sampled, and tissue TCR repertoires likely differ from those in blood. Because the study included only a small number of donors, the genetic and exposure-history diversity represented was limited.

CD8 naive samples were obtained by positive selection for CCR7 among CD45RO-negative cells, yielding a CD45RA+CCR7+ population from which TemRA cells were excluded. Donors were healthy HIV-negative adults with no recently reported acute infections or vaccinations. All donors were Caucasian adults living in Nashville, Tennessee, USA. After blood collection by leukapheresis, PBMCs were isolated using Ficoll-Histopaque density gradient centrifugation and then cryopreserved in the vapor phase of liquid nitrogen. Analytical flow cytometry was used to check the purity and quantity of every magnetically sorted T cell population. Each sorted fraction had its genomic DNA isolated and then quantified by UV absorbance on a Nanodrop 2000c. On this clone: Its antigen is not yet known. Within one base of it there is no much larger clone, and no base qualities were kept.

V sheds 1 base and J sheds 3 bases, leaving 12 bases between their ends. The CDR3 covers 14 residues, taking in both the cysteine and the phenylalanine. Here the CDR3 DNA is all that survives: 42 bases in frame from base 1. According to the germline V gene, CDR1 reads SQVTM and CDR2 reads ANQGSEA. Using the deep immunoSEQ assay, multiplex PCR amplified TCR CDR3 regions from genomic DNA. For each cell subset, the extracted genomic DNA was distributed evenly across all wells of several immunoSEQ 96-well plates, and each plate served as one replicate. For sorted subsets, about 200 ng genomic DNA, equal to tens of thousands of T cell genomes, was loaded into each replicate PCR. Purified libraries were quantified with a Qubit 3.0 fluorometer, sized on a Bioanalyzer 2100, and re-quantified with the KAPA Library Quantification kit. A separate single-read 150-cycle Illumina NextSeq 550 flow cell was used to sequence each immunoSEQ 96-well plate. From the authors' description of their analysis: Because the immunoSEQ output included only junctional sequences and no quality scores, the filtering could not be the same as the filtering used for full-length reads. To assign V/J genes and CDR3, sequences were annotated against IMGT germline references using PyIR, a Python wrapper for IgBLAST v1.9. Reads with weak V/J assignments (E-value above 1e-6), missing CDR3, stop codons, out-of-frame junctions, or ambiguous translated residues were removed. V3J clonotypes were defined as sequences sharing the same inferred V gene, J gene, and CDR3 amino acid sequence. To compute the percentage overlap between repertoires, the number of shared unique clonotypes was divided by the size of the smaller repertoire. Three approaches were used to assess repertoire richness: RTK rarefaction, the Chao1 estimator, and Recon v2.1 estimates of unobserved clonotypes. Generation probabilities were computed with OLGA for all TCRbeta clonotypes obtained by the gDNA method from several donors. TCRdb carries this immuneACCESS record with in-frame sequences only. Its versions omit some clonotypes, under half of them owing to an unresolved V gene in the studies checked, with the rest unexplained. D and trimming come from the DNA, and the V and J calls and clone size come from that table. This sample lists about 2.1 million clones; around 93% were detected once. The ten largest make up 1.5% to 2% of the sample.

The specimen sequenced was naive CD8+ T cells from PBMCs. Read against the paper, the sample's cell subset or site label means: CD45RA+CCR7+. This sequence uses TRBV29-1 and TRBJ1-2; no confident D gene assignment can be made. This clonotype was sampled from a man younger than 30 in good health. Some clones in this sample may be carry-over from other donors' samples. The CDR3 loop reads CSVEGPRRHYGYTF. In nucleotide form, the sequence is TGCAGCGTTGAAGGCCCGCGGAGGCACTATGGCTACACCTTC.